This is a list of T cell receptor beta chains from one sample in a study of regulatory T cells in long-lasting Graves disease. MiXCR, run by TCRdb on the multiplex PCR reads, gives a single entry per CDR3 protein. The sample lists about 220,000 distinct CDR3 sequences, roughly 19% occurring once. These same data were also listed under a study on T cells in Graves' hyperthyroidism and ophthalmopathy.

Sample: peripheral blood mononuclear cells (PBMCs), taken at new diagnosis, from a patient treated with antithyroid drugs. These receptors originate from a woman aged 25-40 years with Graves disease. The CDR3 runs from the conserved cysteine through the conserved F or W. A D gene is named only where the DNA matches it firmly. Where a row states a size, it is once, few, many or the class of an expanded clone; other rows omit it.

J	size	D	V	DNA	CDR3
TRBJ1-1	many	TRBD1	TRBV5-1	TGCGCCAGCAGCTTGGACAGGGGCATGAACACTGAAGCTTTCTTT	CASSLDRGMNTEAFF
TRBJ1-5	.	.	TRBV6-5	TGTGCCAGCAGTTACTCGCTGGACTCTATCCAGCCCCAGCATTTT	CASSYSLDSIQPQHF
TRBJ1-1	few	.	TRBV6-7	TGTGCCAGCAGGCAGGAGGGACGTTTGAACACTGAAGCTTTCTTT	CASRQEGRLNTEAFF
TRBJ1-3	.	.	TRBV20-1	TGCAGTGCTAGATCGGTGGCGGCCTCTGGAAACACCATATATTTT	CSARSVAASGNTIYF
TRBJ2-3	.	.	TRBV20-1	TGCAGTGCTAGAAGGCAGGGTGTCGCAGATACGCAGTATTTT	CSARRQGVADTQYF
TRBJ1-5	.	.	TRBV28	TGTGCCAGCAGTTTATTTCCCATGGACAATCAGCCCCAGCATTTT	CASSLFPMDNQPQHF
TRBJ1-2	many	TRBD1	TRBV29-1	TGCAGCGTTGGGGGACAGCCTTACCCCGGATGGGATGGCTACACCTTC	CSVGGQPYPGWDGYTF
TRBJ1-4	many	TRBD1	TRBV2	TGTGCCAGCAGGGGGACAGGGACAACTAATGAAAAACTGTTTTTT	CASRGTGTTNEKLFF
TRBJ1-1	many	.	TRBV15	TGTGCCACCAGCCGGGATGATGAAGCTTTCTTT	CATSRDDEAFF
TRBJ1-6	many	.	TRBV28	TGTGCCAGCAGTTTACCCCGGGGAGGGGCCCTCTATAATTCACCCCTCCACTTT	CASSLPRGGALYNSPLHF
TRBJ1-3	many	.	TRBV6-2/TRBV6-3	TGTGCCAGCAGTCTTAATGTCGGATGGGGGTCTGGAAACACCATATATTTT	CASSLNVGWGSGNTIYF
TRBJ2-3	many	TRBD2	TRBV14	TGTGCCAGCCGGCCAGCGGGGATCACAGATACGCAGTATTTT	CASRPAGITDTQYF
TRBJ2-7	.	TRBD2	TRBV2	TGTGCCAGCAGTTCACTAGCGGGAGGGTGGACCTACGAGCAGTACTTC	CASSSLAGGWTYEQYF
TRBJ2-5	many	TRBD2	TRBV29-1	TGCAGCGGCGGGTCTAGCGGGAGCGGTGGGGAGACCCAGTACTTC	CSGGSSGSGGETQYF
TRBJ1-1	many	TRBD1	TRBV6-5	TGTGCCAGCAGTTACCAGGGGGCTTGGGGGACTGAAGCTTTCTTT	CASSYQGAWGTEAFF
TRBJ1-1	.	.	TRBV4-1	TGCGCCAGCAGGCACCTAGGACTGAACACTGAAGCTTTCTTT	CASRHLGLNTEAFF
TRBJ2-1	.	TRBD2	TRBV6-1	TGTGCCAGCAAAGGGGGGTTCGGCGGGAGGGCCTGGGGTGAGCAGTTCTTC	CASKGGFGGRAWGEQFF
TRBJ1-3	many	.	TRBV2	TGTGCCAGCAGTGATATGGGGTCTGGAAACACCATATATTTT	CASSDMGSGNTIYF
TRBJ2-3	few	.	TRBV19	TGTGCCAGTAGTACCTTGGGGGGCAGGAGTGAAGCAGATACGCAGTATTTT	CASSTLGGRSEADTQYF
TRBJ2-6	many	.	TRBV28	TGTGCCAGCAGTACACAGGGCTCTGGGGCCAACGTCCTGACTTTC	CASSTQGSGANVLTF
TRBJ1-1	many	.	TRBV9	TGTGCCAGCAGCGCCGCGTCTTGGACAGTCACTGAAGCTTTCTTT	CASSAASWTVTEAFF
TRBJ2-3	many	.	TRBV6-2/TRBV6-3	TGTGCCAGCAGAGCACAGGGAGATACGCAGTATTTT	CASRAQGDTQYF
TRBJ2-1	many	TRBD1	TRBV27	TGTGCCAGCAGGGCAGGACAGGGGGCTTACAATGAGCAGTTCTTC	CASRAGQGAYNEQFF
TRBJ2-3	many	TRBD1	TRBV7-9	TGTGCCAGCAGGGTGGACAGGGGAGTATCAGATACGCAGTATTTT	CASRVDRGVSDTQYF
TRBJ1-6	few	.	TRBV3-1	TGTGCCAGCAGCCTGGGAGTGGGGAATAATTCACCCCTCCACTTT	CASSLGVGNNSPLHF
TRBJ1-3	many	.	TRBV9	TGTGCCAGCAGCCTTGCCGCCGTGAGCTCTGGAAACACCATATATTTT	CASSLAAVSSGNTIYF
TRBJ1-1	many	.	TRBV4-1	TGCGCCAGCAGCCAAGATCTTAGCACTGAAGCTTTCTTT	CASSQDLSTEAFF
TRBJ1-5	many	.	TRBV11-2	TGTGCCAGCGACCAGGGAAGCGATCAGCCCCAGCATTTT	CASDQGSDQPQHF
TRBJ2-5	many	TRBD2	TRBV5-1	TGCGCCAGCAGCTTTCGCGGGACTAGCAGAGAGACCCAGTACTTC	CASSFRGTSRETQYF
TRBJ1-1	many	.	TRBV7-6	TGTGCCAGCACCTTGAATCCCGGGGAAGTAGCTGAAGCTTTCTTT	CASTLNPGEVAEAFF
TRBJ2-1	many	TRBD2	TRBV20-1	TGCAGTGCTAAGGCCCTCGGGACTAGCGGGAGGGCCTTCGAGCAGTTCTTC	CSAKALGTSGRAFEQFF
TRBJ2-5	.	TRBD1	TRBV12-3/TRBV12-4	TGTGCCAGCTCCCAGACAGGGACCACGGAGACCCAGTACTTC	CASSQTGTTETQYF
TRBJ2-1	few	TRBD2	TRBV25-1	TGTGCCAGCAGTGAAGGGGCTAGCGGGAAGCACCTCAGCGGCTACAATGAGCAGTTCTTC	CASSEGASGKHLSGYNEQFF
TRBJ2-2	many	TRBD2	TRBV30	TGTGCCTGGAGTGTAAGGACTAGCGGGCCCACCGGGGAGCTGTTTTTT	CAWSVRTSGPTGELFF
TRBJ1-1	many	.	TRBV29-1	TGCAGCGTTGATGAGGGAGGGACTGAAGCTTTCTTT	CSVDEGGTEAFF
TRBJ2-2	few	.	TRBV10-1	TGCGCCAGCAGTGAGTCGACGGGGGAGCTGTTTTTT	CASSESTGELFF
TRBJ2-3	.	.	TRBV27	TGTGCCAGTATCCGAAAAGGCCTCGCTAGCACAGATACGCAGTATTTT	CASIRKGLASTDTQYF
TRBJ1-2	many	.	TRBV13	TGTGCCAGCAGCGTTAGGGGGGCAGAAGGCTACACCTTC	CASSVRGAEGYTF
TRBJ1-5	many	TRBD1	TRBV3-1	TGTGCCAGCAGCCAAGGGGACAGGGCTATTCAGCCCCAGCATTTT	CASSQGDRAIQPQHF
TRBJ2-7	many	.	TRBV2	TGTGCCAGCAGGGACGATGCGTACGAGCAGTACTTC	CASRDDAYEQYF
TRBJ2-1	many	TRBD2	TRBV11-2	TGTGCCAGCAGCTCCCTCCCCGGGACTAGCGGGGTCCCCTACAATGAGCAGTTCTTC	CASSSLPGTSGVPYNEQFF
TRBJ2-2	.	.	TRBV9	TGTGCCAGCAGCCCCGGTTCTTGGCCGAACACCGGGGAGCTGTTTTTT	CASSPGSWPNTGELFF
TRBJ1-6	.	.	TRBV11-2	TGTGCCAGCAGCTTCGGGGGGCAGGGCAATTCACCCCTCCACTTT	CASSFGGQGNSPLHF
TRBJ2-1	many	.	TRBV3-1	TGTGCCAGCAGCCAAGAGGGCGAGACACCCCTCTACAATGAGCAGTTCTTC	CASSQEGETPLYNEQFF
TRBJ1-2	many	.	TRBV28	TGTGCCAGCAGAGGTCCGGTCTATGGCTACACCTTC	CASRGPVYGYTF
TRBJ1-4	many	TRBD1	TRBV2	TGTGCCAGCAGTGAAGCGGTTGACCCGCAGGGGGCCGATAATGAAAAACTGTTTTTT	CASSEAVDPQGADNEKLFF
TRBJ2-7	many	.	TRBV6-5	TGTGCCAGCAGTTACTCCCACGAGCAGTACTTC	CASSYSHEQYF
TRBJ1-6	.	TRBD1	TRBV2	TGTGCCAGCGCGAGGGACAGAGCTGGGTCACCCCTCCACTTT	CASARDRAGSPLHF
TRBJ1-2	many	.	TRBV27	TGTGCCAGCAGTCTAGGGGGGTCAACTTTCGACTACACCTTC	CASSLGGSTFDYTF
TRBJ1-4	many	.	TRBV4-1	TGCGCCAGCAGCTTGAGACACCCAACTAATGAAAAACTGTTTTTT	CASSLRHPTNEKLFF
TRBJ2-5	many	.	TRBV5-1	TGCGCCAGCAGCTTGGGGACACCCCAGAAGACCCAGTACTTC	CASSLGTPQKTQYF
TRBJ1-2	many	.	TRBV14	TGTGCCAGCAGCCAAATGAGGATCGGGGGCTACACCTTC	CASSQMRIGGYTF
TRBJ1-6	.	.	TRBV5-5	TGTGCCAGCAGCTTGGAGGATTCACCCCTCCACTTT	CASSLEDSPLHF
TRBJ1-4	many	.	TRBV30	TGTGCCTGGAGTGGCCCGTCTTCGAATGAAAAACTGTTTTTT	CAWSGPSSNEKLFF
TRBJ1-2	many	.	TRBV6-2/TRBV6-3	TGTGCCAGCAGTTACTCGTCAACCTATGGCTACACCTTC	CASSYSSTYGYTF
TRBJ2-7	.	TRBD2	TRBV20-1	TGCAGTGCGCCTCGTAGCGGGAGTACGAATGAGCAGTACTTC	CSAPRSGSTNEQYF
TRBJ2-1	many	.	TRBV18	TGTGCCAGCTCACCACGGGGCAGTAATGAGCAGTTCTTC	CASSPRGSNEQFF
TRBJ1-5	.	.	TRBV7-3	TGTGCCAGCAGCTTAAACAACAGTCACCGAGATAGCAATCAGCCCCAGCATTTT	CASSLNNSHRDSNQPQHF
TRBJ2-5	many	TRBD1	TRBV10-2	TGCGCCAGCAGTGCGTCCCGGGACAGGGATGTCGGAGAGACCCAGTACTTC	CASSASRDRDVGETQYF
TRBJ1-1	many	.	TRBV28	TGTGCCAGCAGTTTGATTGGGGCTCCTGAAGCTTTCTTT	CASSLIGAPEAFF